This T cell receptor beta chain was recorded in a study of blood T cell repertoires in COVID-19. Whole-study context: The United States, Italy and Spain supplied acute and convalescent COVID-19 samples.

Germline trimming cut 2 bases from V and 6 bases from J; bases unmatched to any gene: 7. CDR1 is MNHEY, CDR2 SVGAGI, per germline. The CDR3 is 15 amino acids. Original analysis: Reference gene primers were amplified, and this amplification served to estimate nucleated cell counts. Using immunoSEQ multiplex PCR, the repertoire was profiled, and TCRdb retains in-frame clones only, with some absent. That table gives V, J and clone size, and the DNA gave D and trimming. The sample shows 200,000 or so clones, around four fifths of them seen only once. This TCR was recovered from a woman under 40 with acute or convalescent COVID-19. Sequencing was done on a sample of peripheral blood. V is TRBV6-5 and J is TRBJ2-7, with TRBD2 identical over 10 bases. The CDR3, as DNA: TGTGCCAGCAGTTACCCTAGCGGGAGTACCACCGAGCAGTACTTC. It codes for CASSYPSGSTTEQYF.